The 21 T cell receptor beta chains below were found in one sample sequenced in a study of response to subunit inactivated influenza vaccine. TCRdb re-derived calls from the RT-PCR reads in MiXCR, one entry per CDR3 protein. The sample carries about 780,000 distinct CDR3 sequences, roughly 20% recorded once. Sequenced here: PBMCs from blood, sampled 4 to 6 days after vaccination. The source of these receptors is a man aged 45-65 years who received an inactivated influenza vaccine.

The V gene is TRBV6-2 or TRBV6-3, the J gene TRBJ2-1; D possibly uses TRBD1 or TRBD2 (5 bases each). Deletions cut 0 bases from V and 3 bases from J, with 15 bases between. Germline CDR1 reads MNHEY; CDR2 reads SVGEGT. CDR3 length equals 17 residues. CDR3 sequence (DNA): TGTGCCAGCAGTTACTCGAGGTCGGGGCTCTTCTACAATGAGCAGTTCTTC. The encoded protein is CASSYSRSGLFYNEQFF.

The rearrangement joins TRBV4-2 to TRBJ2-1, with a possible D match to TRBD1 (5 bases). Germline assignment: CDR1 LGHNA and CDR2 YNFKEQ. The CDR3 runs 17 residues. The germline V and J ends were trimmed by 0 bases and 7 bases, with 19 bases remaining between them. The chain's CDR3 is CASSQEGTSWGKNEQFF. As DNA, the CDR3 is TGTGCCAGCAGCCAAGAGGGAACTTCGTGGGGCAAGAATGAGCAGTTCTTC.

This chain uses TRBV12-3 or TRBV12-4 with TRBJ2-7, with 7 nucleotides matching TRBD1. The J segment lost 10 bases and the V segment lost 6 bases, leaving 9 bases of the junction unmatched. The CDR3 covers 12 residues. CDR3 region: CASSWDSPYQYF. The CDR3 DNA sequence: TGTGCCAGCAGCTGGGACAGTCCCTACCAGTACTTC.

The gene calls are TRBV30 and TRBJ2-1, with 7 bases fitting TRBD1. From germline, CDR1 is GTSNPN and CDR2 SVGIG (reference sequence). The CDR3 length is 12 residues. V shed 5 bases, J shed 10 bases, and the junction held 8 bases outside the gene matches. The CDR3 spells CAWGLGGREQFF. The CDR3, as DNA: TGTGCCTGGGGGCTAGGGGGCAGGGAGCAGTTCTTC. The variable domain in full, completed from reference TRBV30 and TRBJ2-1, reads SQTIHQWPATLVQPVGSPLSLECTVEGTSNPNLYWYRQAAGRGLQLLFYSVGIGQISSEVPQNLSASRPQDRQFILSSKKLLLSDSGFYLCAWGLGGREQFFGPGTRLTVL.

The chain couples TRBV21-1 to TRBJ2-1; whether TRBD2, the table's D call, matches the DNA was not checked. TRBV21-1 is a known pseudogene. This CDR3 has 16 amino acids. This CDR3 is CASSKGGTSAFDEQFF. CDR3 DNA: TGTGCCAGCAGCAAAGGCGGGACTAGCGCCTTCGATGAGCAGTTCTTC.

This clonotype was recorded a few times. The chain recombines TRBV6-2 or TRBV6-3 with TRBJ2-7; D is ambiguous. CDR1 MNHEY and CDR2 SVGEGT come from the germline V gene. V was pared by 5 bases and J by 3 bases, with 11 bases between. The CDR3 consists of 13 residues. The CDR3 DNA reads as TGTGCCAGCAGTAGGGTACTGGACTACGAGCAGTACTTC. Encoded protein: CASSRVLDYEQYF.

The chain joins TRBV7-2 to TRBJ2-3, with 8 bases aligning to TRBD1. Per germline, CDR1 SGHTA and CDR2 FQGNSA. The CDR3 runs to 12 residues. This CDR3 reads CAQGGSTDTQYF. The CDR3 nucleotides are TGTGCACAGGGGGGTAGCACAGATACGCAGTATTTT.

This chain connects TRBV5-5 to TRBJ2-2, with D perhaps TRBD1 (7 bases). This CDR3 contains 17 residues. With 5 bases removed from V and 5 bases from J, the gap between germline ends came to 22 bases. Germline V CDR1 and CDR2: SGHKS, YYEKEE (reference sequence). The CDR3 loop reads CASSFIAQGGRTGELFF. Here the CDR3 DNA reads TGTGCCAGCAGTTTCATTGCCCAGGGGGGTAGGACCGGGGAGCTGTTTTTT.

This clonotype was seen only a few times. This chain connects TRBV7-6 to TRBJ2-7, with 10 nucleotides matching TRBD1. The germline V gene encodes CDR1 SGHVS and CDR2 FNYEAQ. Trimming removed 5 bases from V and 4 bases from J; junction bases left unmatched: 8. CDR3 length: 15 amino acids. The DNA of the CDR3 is TGTGCCAGCAGCCCCAGGGGGGACAGGGGATACGAGCAGTACTTC. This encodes CASSPRGDRGYEQYF.

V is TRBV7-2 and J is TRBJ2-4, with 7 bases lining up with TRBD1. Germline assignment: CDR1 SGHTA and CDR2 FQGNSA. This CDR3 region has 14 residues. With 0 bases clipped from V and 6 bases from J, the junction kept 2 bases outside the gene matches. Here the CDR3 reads CASSLATGLNIQYF. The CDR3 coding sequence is TGTGCCAGCAGCTTAGCGACAGGGTTAAACATTCAGTACTTC.

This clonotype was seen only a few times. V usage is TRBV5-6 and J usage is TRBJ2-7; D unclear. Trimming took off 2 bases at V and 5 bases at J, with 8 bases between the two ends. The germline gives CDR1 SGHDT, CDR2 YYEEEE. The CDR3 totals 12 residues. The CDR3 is CASSFSPNEQYF. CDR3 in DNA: TGTGCCAGCAGCTTCAGTCCTAACGAGCAGTACTTC. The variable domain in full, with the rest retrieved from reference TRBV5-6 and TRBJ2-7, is DAGVTQSPTHLIKTRGQQVTLRCSPKSGHDTVSWYQQALGQGPQFIFQYYEEEERQRGNFPDRFSGHQFPNYSSELNVNALLLGDSALYLCASSFSPNEQYFGPGTRLTVT.

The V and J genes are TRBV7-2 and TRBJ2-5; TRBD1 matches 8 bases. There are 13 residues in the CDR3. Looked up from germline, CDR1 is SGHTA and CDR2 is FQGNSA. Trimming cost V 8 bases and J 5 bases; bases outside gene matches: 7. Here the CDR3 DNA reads TGTGCCAGCGGCCGGACAGGGATGGAGACCCAGTACTTC. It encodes CASGRTGMETQYF.

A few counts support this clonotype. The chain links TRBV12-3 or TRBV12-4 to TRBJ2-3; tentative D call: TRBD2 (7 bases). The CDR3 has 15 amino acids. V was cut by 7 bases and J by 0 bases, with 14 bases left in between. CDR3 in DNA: TGTGCCAGCAAGTCCCGGGGGGCTAGCACAGATACGCAGTATTTT. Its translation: CASKSRGASTDTQYF.

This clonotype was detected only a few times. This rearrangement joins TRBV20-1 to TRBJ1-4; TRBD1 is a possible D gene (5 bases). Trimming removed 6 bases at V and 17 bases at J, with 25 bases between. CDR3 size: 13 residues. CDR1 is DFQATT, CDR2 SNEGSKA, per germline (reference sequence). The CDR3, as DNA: TGCAGTGCCAAGAGAGCGGACAACCTTCTTAGTTTTTTT. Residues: CSAKRADNLLSFF.

CDR3 DNA sequence: TGCAGTGCTAGATTGGGACTAGCGGGGCCACCTAGCTTTAACTACAATGAGCAGTTCTTC. It translates to CSARLGLAGPPSFNYNEQFF. V and J are TRBV20-1 and TRBJ2-1, with 13 bases aligning to TRBD2. Germline CDR1 DFQATT, CDR2 SNEGSKA (reference sequence). The CDR3 totals 20 residues. Losses at the gene ends were 2 bases for V and 3 bases for J; bases not matched to a gene: 16.

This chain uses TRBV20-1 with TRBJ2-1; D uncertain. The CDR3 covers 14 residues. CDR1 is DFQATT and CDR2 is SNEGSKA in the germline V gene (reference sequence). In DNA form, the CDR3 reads TGCAAAACTCAACCCGGGCTGCCCTACAATGAGCAGTTCTTC. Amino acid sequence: CKTQPGLPYNEQFF.

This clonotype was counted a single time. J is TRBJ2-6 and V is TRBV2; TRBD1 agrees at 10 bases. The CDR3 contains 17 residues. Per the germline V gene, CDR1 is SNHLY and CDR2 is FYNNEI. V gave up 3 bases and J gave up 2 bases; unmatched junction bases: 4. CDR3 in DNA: TGTGCCAGCAGTGATTGGGACAGGGGTGCTGGGGCCAACGTCCTGACTTTC. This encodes CASSDWDRGAGANVLTF. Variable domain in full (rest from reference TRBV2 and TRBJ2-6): EPEVTQTPSHQVTQMGQEVILRCVPISNHLYFYWYRQILGQKVEFLVSFYNNEISEKSEIFDDQFSVERPDGSNFTLKIRSTKLEDSAMYFCASSDWDRGAGANVLTFGAGSRLTVL.

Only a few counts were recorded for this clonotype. CDR3 sequence reads: CASSFGQGALGETQYF. In DNA, the CDR3 is TGTGCCAGCAGCTTCGGACAGGGGGCTTTAGGAGAGACCCAGTACTTC. The gene calls are TRBV9 and TRBJ2-5; the match to TRBD1 covers 11 bases. The germline CDR1 and CDR2 sequences are SGDLS and YYNGEE. Trimming cost V 4 bases and J 4 bases; bases outside gene matches: 9. This CDR3 is built from 16 residues. The full variable domain, rest sourced from reference TRBV9 and TRBJ2-5, is DSGVTQTPKHLITATGQRVTLRCSPRSGDLSVYWYQQSLDQGLQFLIQYYNGEERAKGNILERFSAQQFPDLHSELNLSSLELGDSALYFCASSFGQGALGETQYFGPGTRLLVL.

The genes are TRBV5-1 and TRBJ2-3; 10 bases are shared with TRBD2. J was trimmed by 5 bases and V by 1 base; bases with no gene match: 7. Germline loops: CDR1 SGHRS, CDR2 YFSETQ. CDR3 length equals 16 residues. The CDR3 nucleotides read TGCGCCAGCAGCTTGTCTCTAGCGGGGGTTAGAGATACGCAGTATTTT. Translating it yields CASSLSLAGVRDTQYF. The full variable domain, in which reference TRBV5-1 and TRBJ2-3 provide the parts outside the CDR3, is KAGVTQTPRYLIKTRGQQVTLSCSPISGHRSVSWYQQTPGQGLQFLFEYFSETQRNKGNFPGRFSGRQFSNSRSEMNVSTLELGDSALYLCASSLSLAGVRDTQYFGPGTRLTVL.

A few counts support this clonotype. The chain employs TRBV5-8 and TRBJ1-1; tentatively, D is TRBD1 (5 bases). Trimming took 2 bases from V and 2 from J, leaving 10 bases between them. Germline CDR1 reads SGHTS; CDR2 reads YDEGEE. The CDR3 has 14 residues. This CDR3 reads CASSFTGPNTEAFF. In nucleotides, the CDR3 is TGTGCCAGCAGCTTTACAGGTCCTAACACTGAAGCTTTCTTT. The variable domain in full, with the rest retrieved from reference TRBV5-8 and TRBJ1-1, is EAGVTQSPTHLIKTRGQQATLRCSPISGHTSVYWYQQALGLGLQFLLWYDEGEERNRGNFPPRFSGRQFPNYSSELNVNALELEDSALYLCASSFTGPNTEAFFGQGTRLTVV.

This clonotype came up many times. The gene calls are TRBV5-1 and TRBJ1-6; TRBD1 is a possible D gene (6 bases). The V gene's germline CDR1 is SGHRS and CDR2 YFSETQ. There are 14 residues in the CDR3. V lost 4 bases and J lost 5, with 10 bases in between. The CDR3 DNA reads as TGCGCCAGCAGCCCAGGACAGAATAATTCACCCCTCCACTTT. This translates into CASSPGQNNSPLHF.